The clone carrying this TCR beta chain turned up a few times. Antigen: not known. Each individual donor underwent a draw of 8 to 10 milliliters of peripheral blood. Primed by a sample-barcoded 5' primer and a J-beta primer mix, a second PCR proceeded for about 6 to 11 cycles. A single record per CDR3 protein comes from TCRdb applying MiXCR to the 5' RACE reads. This sample has more than 650,000 distinct CDR3 sequences, with over 20% found just once. The ends lost 5 bases at V and 5 bases at J; junction bases unmatched: 4. Germline CDR1 and CDR2: SGHAT and FQNNGV. The CDR3 runs 14 residues. The entry originates in a study of blood T cells in healthy people across ages. Broader study findings: Fewer expanded clones and more diversity marked long-lived versus aged donors.

The sequence was obtained from a man in his 70s in good health. The sequenced sample was blood. The chain joins TRBV11-2 to TRBJ1-4; 8 bases map to TRBD1. CDR3 sequence reads: CASSRQGFNEKLFF. CDR3 in DNA: TGTGCCAGCAGCCGACAGGGGTTCAATGAAAAACTGTTTTTT.